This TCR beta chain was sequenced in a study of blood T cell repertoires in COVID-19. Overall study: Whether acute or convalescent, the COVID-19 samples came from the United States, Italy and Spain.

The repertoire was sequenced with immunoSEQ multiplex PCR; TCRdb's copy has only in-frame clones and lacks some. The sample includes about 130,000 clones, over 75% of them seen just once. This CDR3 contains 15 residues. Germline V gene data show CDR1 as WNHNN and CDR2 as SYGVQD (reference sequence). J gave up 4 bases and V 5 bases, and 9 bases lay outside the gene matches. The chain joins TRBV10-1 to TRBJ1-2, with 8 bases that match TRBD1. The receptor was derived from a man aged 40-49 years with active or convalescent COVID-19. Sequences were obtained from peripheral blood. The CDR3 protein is CASSPGQGNSYGYTF. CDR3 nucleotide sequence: TGCGCCAGCAGTCCTGGACAGGGAAATTCCTATGGCTACACCTTC.